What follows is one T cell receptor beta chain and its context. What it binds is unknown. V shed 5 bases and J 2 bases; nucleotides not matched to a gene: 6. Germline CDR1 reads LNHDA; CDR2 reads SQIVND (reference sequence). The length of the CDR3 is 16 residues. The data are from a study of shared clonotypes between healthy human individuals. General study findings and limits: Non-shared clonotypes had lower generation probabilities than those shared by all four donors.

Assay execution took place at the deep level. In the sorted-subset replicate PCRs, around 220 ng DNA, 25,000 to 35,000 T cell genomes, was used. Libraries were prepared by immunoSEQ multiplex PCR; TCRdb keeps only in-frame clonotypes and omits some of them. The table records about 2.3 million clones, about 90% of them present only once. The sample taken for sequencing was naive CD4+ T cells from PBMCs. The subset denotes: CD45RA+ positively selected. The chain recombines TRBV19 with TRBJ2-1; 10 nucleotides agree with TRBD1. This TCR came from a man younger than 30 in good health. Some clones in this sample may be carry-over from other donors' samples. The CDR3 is CASSATGTGAYNEQFF. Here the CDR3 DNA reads TGTGCCAGTAGTGCGACCGGGACAGGGGCCTACAATGAGCAGTTCTTC.